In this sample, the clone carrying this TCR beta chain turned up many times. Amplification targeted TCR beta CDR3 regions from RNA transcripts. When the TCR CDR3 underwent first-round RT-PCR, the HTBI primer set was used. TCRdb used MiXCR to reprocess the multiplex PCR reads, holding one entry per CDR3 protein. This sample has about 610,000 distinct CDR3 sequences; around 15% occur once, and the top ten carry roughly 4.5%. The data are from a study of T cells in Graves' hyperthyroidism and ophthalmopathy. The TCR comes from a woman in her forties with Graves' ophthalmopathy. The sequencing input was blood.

The CDR3 sequence is CASSLYGNQPQHF. CDR3 sequence (DNA): TGTGCCAGCAGTTTATATGGCAATCAGCCCCAGCATTTT. The chain joins TRBV28 to TRBJ1-5; D unclear. V was pared by 1 base and J by 2 bases, with 3 bases between. From germline, CDR1 is MDHEN and CDR2 SYDVKM. This CDR3 is built from 13 residues.